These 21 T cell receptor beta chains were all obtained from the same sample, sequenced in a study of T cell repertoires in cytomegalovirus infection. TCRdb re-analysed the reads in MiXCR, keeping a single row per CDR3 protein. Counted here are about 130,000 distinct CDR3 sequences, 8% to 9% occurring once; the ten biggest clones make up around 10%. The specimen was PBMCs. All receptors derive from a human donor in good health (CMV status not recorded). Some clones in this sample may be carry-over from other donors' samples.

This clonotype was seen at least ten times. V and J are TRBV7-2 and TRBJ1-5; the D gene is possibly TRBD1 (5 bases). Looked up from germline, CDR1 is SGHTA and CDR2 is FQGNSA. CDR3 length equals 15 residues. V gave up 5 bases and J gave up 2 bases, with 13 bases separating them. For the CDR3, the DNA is TGTGCCAGCAGCCCTGGTCGGGGGGGCAATCAGCCCCAGCATTTT. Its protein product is CASSPGRGGNQPQHF. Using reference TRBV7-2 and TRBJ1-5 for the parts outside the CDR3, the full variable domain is GAGVSQSPSNKVTEKGKDVELRCDPISGHTALYWYRQSLGQGLEFLIYFQGNSAPDKSGLPSDRFSAERTGGSVSTLTIQRTQQEDSAVYLCASSPGRGGNQPQHFGDGTRLSIL.

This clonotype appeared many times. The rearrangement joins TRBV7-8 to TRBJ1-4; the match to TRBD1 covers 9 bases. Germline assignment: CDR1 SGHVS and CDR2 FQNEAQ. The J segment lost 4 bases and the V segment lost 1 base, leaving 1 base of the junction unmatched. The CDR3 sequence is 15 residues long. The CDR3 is CASSLGDRDNEKLFF. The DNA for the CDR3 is TGTGCCAGCAGCTTAGGGGACAGGGATAATGAAAAACTGTTTTTT.

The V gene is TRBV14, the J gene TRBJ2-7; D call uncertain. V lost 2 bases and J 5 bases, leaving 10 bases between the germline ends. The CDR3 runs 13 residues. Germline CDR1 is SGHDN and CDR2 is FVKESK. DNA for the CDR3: TGTGCCAGCAGCCAACGTCGGGCCCACGAGCAGTACTTC. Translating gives CASSQRRAHEQYF.

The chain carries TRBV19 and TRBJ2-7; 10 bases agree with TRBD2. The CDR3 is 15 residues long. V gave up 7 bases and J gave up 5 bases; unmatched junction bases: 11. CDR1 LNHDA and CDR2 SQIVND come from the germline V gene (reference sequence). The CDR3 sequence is CASTATASGGHEQYF. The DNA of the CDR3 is TGTGCCAGTACCGCGACGGCTAGCGGGGGTCACGAGCAGTACTTC.

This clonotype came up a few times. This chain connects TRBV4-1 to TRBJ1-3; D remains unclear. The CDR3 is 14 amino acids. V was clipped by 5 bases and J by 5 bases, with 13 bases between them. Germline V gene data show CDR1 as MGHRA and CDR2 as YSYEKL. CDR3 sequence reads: CASSSTAVRNTIYF. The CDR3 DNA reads TGCGCCAGCAGCTCCACCGCGGTACGAAACACCATATATTTT.

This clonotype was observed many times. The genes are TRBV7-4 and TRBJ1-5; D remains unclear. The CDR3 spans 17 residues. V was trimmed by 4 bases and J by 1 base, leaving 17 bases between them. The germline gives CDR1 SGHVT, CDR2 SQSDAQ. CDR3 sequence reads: CASSWSGDNHSNQPQHF. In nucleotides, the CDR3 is TGTGCCAGCAGCTGGTCAGGTGACAACCACAGCAATCAGCCCCAGCATTTT.

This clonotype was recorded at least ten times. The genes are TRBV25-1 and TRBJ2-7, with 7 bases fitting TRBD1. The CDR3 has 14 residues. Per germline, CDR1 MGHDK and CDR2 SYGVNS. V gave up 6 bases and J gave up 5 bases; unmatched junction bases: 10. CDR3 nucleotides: TGTGCCAGCAGCGTTGGGCAGGGGGTAAACGAGCAGTACTTC. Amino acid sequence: CASSVGQGVNEQYF.

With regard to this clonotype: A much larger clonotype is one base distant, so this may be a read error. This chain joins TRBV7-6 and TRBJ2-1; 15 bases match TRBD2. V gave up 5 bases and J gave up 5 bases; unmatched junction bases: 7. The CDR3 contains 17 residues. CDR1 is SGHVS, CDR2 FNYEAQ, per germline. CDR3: CASSGLAGGPADNEQFF. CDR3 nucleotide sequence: TGTGCCAGCAGCGGACTAGCGGGGGGGCCTGCCGACAATGAGCAGTTCTTC.

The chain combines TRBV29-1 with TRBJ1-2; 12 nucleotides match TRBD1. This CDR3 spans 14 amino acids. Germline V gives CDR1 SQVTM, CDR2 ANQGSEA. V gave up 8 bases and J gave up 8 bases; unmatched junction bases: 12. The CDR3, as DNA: TGCAGCACATCTGGGACAGGGGGCGCCAGGGGCTACACCTTC. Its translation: CSTSGTGGARGYTF.

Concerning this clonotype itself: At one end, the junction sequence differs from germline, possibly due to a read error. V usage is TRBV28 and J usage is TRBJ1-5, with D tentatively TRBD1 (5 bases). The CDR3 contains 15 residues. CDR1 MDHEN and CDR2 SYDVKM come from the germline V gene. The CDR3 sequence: CASSALQGGKQPQHF. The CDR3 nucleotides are TGTGCCAGCAGTGCCTTGCAGGGCGGCAAGCAGCCCCAGCATTTT.

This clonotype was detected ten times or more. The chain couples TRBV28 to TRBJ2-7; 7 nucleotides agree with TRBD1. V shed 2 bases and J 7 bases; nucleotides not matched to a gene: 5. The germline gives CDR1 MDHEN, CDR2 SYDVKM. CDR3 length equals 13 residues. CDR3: CASSLRLQGEQYF. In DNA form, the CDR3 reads TGTGCCAGCAGTTTAAGGTTACAGGGGGAGCAGTACTTC.

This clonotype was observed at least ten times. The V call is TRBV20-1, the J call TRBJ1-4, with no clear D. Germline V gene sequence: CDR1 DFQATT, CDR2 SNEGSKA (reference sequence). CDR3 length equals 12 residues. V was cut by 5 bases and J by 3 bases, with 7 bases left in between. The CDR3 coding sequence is TGCAGTGCTCTCGGGCCTAATGAAAAACTGTTTTTT. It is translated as CSALGPNEKLFF.

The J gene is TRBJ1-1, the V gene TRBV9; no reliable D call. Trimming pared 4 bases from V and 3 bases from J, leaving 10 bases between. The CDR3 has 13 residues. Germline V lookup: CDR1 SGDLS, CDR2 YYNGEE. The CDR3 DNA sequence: TGTGCCAGCAGCCCATGGACGGACACTGAAGCTTTCTTT. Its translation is CASSPWTDTEAFF.

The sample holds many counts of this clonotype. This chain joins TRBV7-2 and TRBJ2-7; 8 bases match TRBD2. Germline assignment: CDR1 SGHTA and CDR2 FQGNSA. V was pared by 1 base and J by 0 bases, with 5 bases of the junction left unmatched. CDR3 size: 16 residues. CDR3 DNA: TGTGCCAGCAGCTTAGATAAGCGGGGGAGCTCCTACGAGCAGTACTTC. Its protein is CASSLDKRGSSYEQYF.

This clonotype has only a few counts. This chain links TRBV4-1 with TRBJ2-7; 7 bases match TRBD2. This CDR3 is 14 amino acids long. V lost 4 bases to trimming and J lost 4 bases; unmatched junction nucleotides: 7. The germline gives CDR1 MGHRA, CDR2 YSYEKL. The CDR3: CASSRGGLPYEQYF. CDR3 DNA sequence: TGCGCCAGCAGCCGGGGGGGTCTACCATACGAGCAGTACTTC.

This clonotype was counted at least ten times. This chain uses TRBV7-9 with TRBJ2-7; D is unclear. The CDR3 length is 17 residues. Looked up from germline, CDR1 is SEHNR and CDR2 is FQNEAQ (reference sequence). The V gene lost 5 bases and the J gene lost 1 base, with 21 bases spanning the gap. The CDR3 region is CASSPPGPSDGSYEQYF. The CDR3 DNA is TGTGCCAGCAGCCCCCCCGGGCCGTCCGACGGATCCTACGAGCAGTACTTC.

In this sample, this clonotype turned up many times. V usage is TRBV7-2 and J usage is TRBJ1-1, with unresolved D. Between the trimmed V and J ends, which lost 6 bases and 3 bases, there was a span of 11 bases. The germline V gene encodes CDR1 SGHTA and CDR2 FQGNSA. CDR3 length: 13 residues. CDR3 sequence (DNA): TGTGCCAGCAGTTTGCGACGGTACACTGAAGCTTTCTTT. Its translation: CASSLRRYTEAFF.

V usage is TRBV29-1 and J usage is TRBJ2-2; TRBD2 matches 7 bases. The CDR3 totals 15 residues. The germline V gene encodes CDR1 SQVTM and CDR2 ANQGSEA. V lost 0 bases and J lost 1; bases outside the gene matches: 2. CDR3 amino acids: CSVEEGGVNTGELFF. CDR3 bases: TGCAGCGTTGAAGAGGGAGGGGTGAACACCGGGGAGCTGTTTTTT.

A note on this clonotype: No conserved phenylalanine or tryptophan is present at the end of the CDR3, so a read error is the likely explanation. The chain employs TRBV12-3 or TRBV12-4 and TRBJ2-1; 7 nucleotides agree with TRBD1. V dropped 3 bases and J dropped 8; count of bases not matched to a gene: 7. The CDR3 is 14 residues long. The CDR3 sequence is CASSFPDRVDEQFL. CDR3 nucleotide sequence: TGTGCCAGCAGTTTTCCAGACAGGGTCGATGAGCAGTTCCTC.

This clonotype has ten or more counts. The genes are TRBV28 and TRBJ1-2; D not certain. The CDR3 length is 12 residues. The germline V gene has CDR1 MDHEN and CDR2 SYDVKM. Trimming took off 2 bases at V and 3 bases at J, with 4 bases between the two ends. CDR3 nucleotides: TGTGCCAGCAGTTTACAAGACTATGGCTACACCTTC. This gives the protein CASSLQDYGYTF.

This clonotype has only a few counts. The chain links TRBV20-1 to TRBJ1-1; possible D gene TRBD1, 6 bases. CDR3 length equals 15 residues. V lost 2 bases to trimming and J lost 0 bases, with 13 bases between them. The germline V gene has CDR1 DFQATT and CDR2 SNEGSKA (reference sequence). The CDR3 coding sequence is TGCAGTGCTAGATCTCTCGGGGGCGTGAACACTGAAGCTTTCTTT. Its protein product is CSARSLGGVNTEAFF.